Shown below are 17 T cell receptor beta chains from a single sample sequenced in a study of blood T cell repertoires in COVID-19. Libraries were prepared by immunoSEQ multiplex PCR; TCRdb keeps only in-frame clonotypes and omits some of them. This sample yields a few hundred thousand clones, of which about 90% are seen a single time; 3.7% belongs to the top ten. The sequencing sample was made of peripheral blood. The receptors come from a middle-aged woman with acute or convalescent COVID-19.

This chain joins TRBV6-6 and TRBJ1-5; TRBD1 matches 7 bases. The CDR3 covers 17 residues. CDR1 is MNHNY and CDR2 is SVGAGI in the germline V gene (reference sequence). V lost 5 bases to trimming and J lost 0 bases; unmatched junction nucleotides: 10. The CDR3 loop reads CASSPQGHSGSNQPQHF. CDR3 nucleotides: TGTGCCAGCAGTCCACAGGGGCACAGCGGTAGCAATCAGCCCCAGCATTTT.

This sequence joins TRBV4-1 and TRBJ1-5; 9 nucleotides line up with TRBD1. Germline V gene lookup returns CDR1 MGHRA and CDR2 YSYEKL. The CDR3 sequence is 16 residues long. V lost 4 bases, J lost 7 bases, and 11 bases stayed unmatched. The CDR3 is CASSPYYYGQGQPQHF. DNA of the CDR3: TGCGCCAGCAGCCCTTACTACTATGGACAGGGGCAGCCCCAGCATTTT.

This sequence joins TRBV19 and TRBJ1-2; D perhaps matches TRBD1 (5 bases). The V gene lost 3 bases and the J gene lost 4 bases, with 15 bases spanning the gap. The CDR3 is 15 residues long. The germline V gene encodes CDR1 LNHDA and CDR2 SQIVND (reference sequence). CDR3 amino acids: CASSIRDSGVYGYTF. CDR3 bases: TGTGCCAGTAGTATCAGGGACTCAGGCGTCTATGGCTACACCTTC.

This chain joins TRBV6-1 and TRBJ2-7, with D perhaps matching TRBD2 (7 bases). The CDR3 extends over 13 amino acids. V was clipped by 2 bases and J by 7 bases, with 12 bases between them. The germline V gene has CDR1 MNHNS and CDR2 SASEGT. This chain's CDR3 is CASSERRGGEQYV. The CDR3 DNA is TGTGCCAGCAGTGAACGTAGGGGGGGGGAGCAGTACGTC.

This clone is a singleton in its sample. The V gene is TRBV7-9, the J gene TRBJ1-1; unclear D gene. V lost 2 bases and J lost 5, with 6 bases in between. This CDR3 has 12 amino acids. CDR1 and CDR2 from the germline V gene are SEHNR and FQNEAQ (reference sequence). CDR3 protein: CASSLMSTEAFF. DNA of the CDR3: TGTGCCAGCAGCTTAATGAGTACTGAAGCTTTCTTT.

V is TRBV24-1 and J is TRBJ1-1, with unresolved D. Germline CDR1 and CDR2: KGHDR and SFDVKD. The CDR3 extends over 13 amino acids. Between the trimmed V and J ends, which lost 2 bases and 7 bases, there was a span of 10 bases. The CDR3, as DNA: TGTGCCACCAGTGATTCGGTTACTTATGAAGCTTTCTTT. Protein product: CATSDSVTYEAFF.

The chain's CDR3 is CAWTAGGAYTQYF. CDR3 coding DNA: TGTGCCTGGACCGCGGGGGGGGCCTATACGCAGTATTTT. The J gene is TRBJ2-3, the V gene TRBV30; 9 bases align to TRBD2. Germline V CDR1 and CDR2: GTSNPN, SVGIG (reference sequence). The CDR3 has 13 amino acids. V shed 4 bases and J 7 bases; nucleotides not matched to a gene: 6.

This clone was counted only a few times. This chain links TRBV19 with TRBJ1-5; 10 bases align to TRBD1. The CDR3 contains 16 residues. Germline V gene data show CDR1 as LNHDA and CDR2 as SQIVND (reference sequence). Unmatched junction bases numbered 6, after V lost 6 bases and J lost 1 base. In nucleotides, the CDR3 is TGTGCCAGTAGGCCCGCGGACAGGGGGAGCAATCAGCCCCAGCATTTT. Protein product: CASRPADRGSNQPQHF.

The V and J genes are TRBV3-1 (or the pseudogene TRBV3-2) and TRBJ2-5; TRBD2 matches 7 bases. The CDR3 loop spans 16 amino acids. The germline V gene encodes CDR1 LGHDT and CDR2 YNNKEL (reference sequence). V shed 2 bases and J 5 bases; nucleotides not matched to a gene: 11. DNA of the CDR3: TGTGCCAGCAGCCAACGAGGACTAGGGGTCTCGGAGACCCAGTACTTC. Protein product: CASSQRGLGVSETQYF.

The rearrangement links TRBV15 to TRBJ2-6; D ambiguous. This CDR3 has 16 amino acids. Trimming removed 0 bases from V and 0 bases from J, with 6 bases in between. The V gene's germline CDR1 is LNHNV and CDR2 YYDKDF (reference sequence). CDR3 in DNA: TGTGCCACCAGCAGAGACCGTAGCTCTGGGGCCAACGTCCTGACTTTC. Translating gives CATSRDRSSGANVLTF. Full variable domain (remainder filled in from reference TRBV15 and TRBJ2-6): DAMVIQNPRYQVTQFGKPVTLSCSQTLNHNVMYWYQQKSSQAPKLLFHYYDKDFNNEADTPDNFQSRRPNTSFCFLDIRSPGLGDTAMYLCATSRDRSSGANVLTFGAGSRLTVL.

The table lists this clone with a count of one. The chain carries TRBV6-5 and TRBJ1-1; maybe TRBD1 (5 bases). The CDR3 loop spans 14 amino acids. Germline V gene data show CDR1 as MNHEY and CDR2 as SVGAGI. Between the trimmed V and J ends, which lost 5 bases and 11 bases, there was a span of 21 bases. The DNA of the CDR3 is TGTGCCAGCAGTCTCAAATTTTTTGACGCAGGGGCTTTCTTT. Residues: CASSLKFFDAGAFF.

There are a few counts of this clone. J is TRBJ1-2 and V is TRBV4-1; D is possibly TRBD1 (5 bases). V was pared by 0 bases and J by 4 bases, with 9 bases between. CDR3 length: 14 amino acids. CDR1 is MGHRA and CDR2 is YSYEKL in the germline V gene. CDR3 protein: CASSQDREAYGYTF. The CDR3 region has the DNA TGCGCCAGCAGCCAAGACAGGGAGGCCTATGGCTACACCTTC.

The genes are TRBV9 and TRBJ1-2; 12 bases map to TRBD1. Germline V gives CDR1 SGDLS, CDR2 YYNGEE. The CDR3 covers 15 residues. The junction had 5 bases not matched to a gene; V was cut back by 0 bases and J by 8 bases. CDR3: CASSVEGTGGGGYTF. For the CDR3, the DNA is TGTGCCAGCAGCGTAGAAGGGACAGGGGGCGGAGGCTACACCTTC.

The rearrangement uses TRBV9 and TRBJ1-1; D might be TRBD1 (5 bases). Deletions cut 4 bases from V and 5 bases from J, with 21 bases between. The CDR3 is 16 amino acids. Germline CDR1 and CDR2: SGDLS and YYNGEE. In DNA form, the CDR3 reads TGTGCCAGCAGCCCACCCGGGGGGAGTGGGTTGACTGAAGCTTTCTTT. It yields the protein CASSPPGGSGLTEAFF.

This sequence joins TRBV29-1 and TRBJ2-5; TRBD1 agrees at 9 bases. The CDR3 is made up of 14 amino acids. J gave up 5 bases and V 6 bases, and 10 bases lay outside the gene matches. Germline V lookup: CDR1 SQVTM, CDR2 ANQGSEA. DNA for the CDR3: TGCAGCGTAAAAAGGACAGGGGTGGTGGAGACCCAGTACTTC. This encodes CSVKRTGVVETQYF.

V gene TRBV19 combines with J gene TRBJ1-6, with a weak D call TRBD1 (6 bases). This CDR3 region has 15 residues. The germline CDR1 and CDR2 sequences are LNHDA and SQIVND (reference sequence). The V and J ends lost 1 base and 6 bases respectively, with 10 bases between them. The CDR3 DNA reads as TGTGCCAGTAGTATAGTCGGACAGTCTAATTCACCCCTCCACTTT. Protein: CASSIVGQSNSPLHF.

The chain is built from TRBV19 and TRBJ1-4; D remains ambiguous. With 3 bases removed from V and 7 bases from J, the gap between germline ends came to 12 bases. In germline, CDR1 is LNHDA, CDR2 SQIVND (reference sequence). This CDR3 contains 14 residues. For the CDR3, the DNA is TGTGCCAGTAGTATCTCGCGGCAGTTTGAAAAACTGTTTTTT. Its translation: CASSISRQFEKLFF.